The 13 T cell receptor beta chains listed next were all sequenced from one sample in a study of post-analysis software for immune sequencing data. Study findings and constraints: TRBV5-6, TRBV5-1 and TRBV20-1 were among 4 or 5 TRBV segments more frequent in patients than controls.

cDNA libraries of TCR beta carried unique molecular identifiers. One entry per CDR3 protein results from TCRdb running MiXCR on the PCR reads. Seen here are roughly 700,000 distinct CDR3 sequences, roughly 27% observed once, and the top ten hold 0.55% to 0.65%. No antigen has been identified for these receptors. The sample consisted of blood. The source is a girl under 18 with multiple sclerosis.

This clonotype was seen repeatedly, ten times or more. This chain connects TRBV4-3 to TRBJ2-1; D remains unclear. With 1 base removed from V and 6 bases from J, the gap between germline ends came to 1 base. Per germline, CDR1 LGHNA and CDR2 YSLEER. The CDR3 contains 11 residues. The CDR3 coding sequence is TGCGCCAGCAGCCAAGGCAATGAGCAGTTCTTC. Amino acids: CASSQGNEQFF.

There are a few counts of this clonotype. V gene TRBV29-1 combines with J gene TRBJ2-7; D may be TRBD2 (6 bases). The V end was cut by 7 bases, the J end by 0 bases, with 13 bases between. The CDR3 covers 13 residues. Germline values: CDR1 SQVTM, CDR2 ANQGSEA. CDR3: CSASQGGSYEQYF. The CDR3 DNA reads as TGCAGCGCCTCCCAGGGAGGCTCCTACGAGCAGTACTTC.

The chain is built from TRBV28 and TRBJ2-6; D may be TRBD1 or TRBD2 (5 bases each). Germline CDR1 reads MDHEN; CDR2 reads SYDVKM. CDR3 length: 15 residues. Trimming shortened V by 8 bases and J by 0 bases, and 11 bases separated the two germline ends. The chain's CDR3 is CASGGERSGANVLTF. CDR3 bases: TGTGCCAGCGGGGGAGAGCGCTCTGGGGCCAACGTCCTGACTTTC.

This clonotype came up a few times. The chain carries TRBV27 and TRBJ2-3; D is possibly TRBD2 (6 bases). Trimming pared 4 bases from V and 5 bases from J, leaving 7 bases between. The CDR3 spans 12 residues. The germline CDR1 and CDR2 sequences are MNHEY and SMNVEV (reference sequence). CDR3 in DNA: TGTGCCAGCAGTTCGCGGGAAGATACGCAGTATTTT. Translating it yields CASSSREDTQYF.

V and J are TRBV6-5 and TRBJ1-1; 7 nucleotides align to TRBD1. V gave up 4 bases and J gave up 1 base; unmatched junction bases: 12. The CDR3 is made up of 17 amino acids. Germline CDR1 is MNHEY and CDR2 is SVGAGI. CDR3 bases: TGTGCCAGCAGTTCCATTAGGGACAGAACCACGAACACTGAAGCTTTCTTT. Encoded protein: CASSSIRDRTTNTEAFF.

The chain carries TRBV6-6 and TRBJ2-5, with D perhaps TRBD2 (5 bases). Germline-derived CDR1 and CDR2 are MNHNY and SVGAGI (reference sequence). The germline V and J ends were trimmed by 4 bases and 7 bases, with 22 bases remaining between them. The CDR3 is 16 residues long. The CDR3 is CASSSPSSRLSRTQYF. CDR3 coding DNA: TGTGCCAGCAGTTCCCCCTCTAGCAGGCTCTCAAGGACCCAGTACTTC.

V gene TRBV20-1 combines with J gene TRBJ1-5; 8 bases agree with TRBD1. The CDR3 totals 17 residues. Germline CDR1 DFQATT, CDR2 SNEGSKA (reference sequence). V lost 3 bases to trimming and J lost 7 bases; unmatched junction nucleotides: 17. CDR3 sequence reads: CSASRMTGDAFRQPQHF. As DNA, the CDR3 is TGCAGTGCTAGCCGCATGACAGGGGATGCGTTCAGACAGCCCCAGCATTTT.

J is TRBJ1-3 and V is TRBV20-1; D is undetermined. Germline values: CDR1 DFQATT, CDR2 SNEGSKA (reference sequence). V was shortened by 3 bases and J by 6 bases, with 9 bases between the two germline ends. CDR3 length: 12 residues. In nucleotides, the CDR3 is TGCAGTGCTAGTCGGCAGAAAAACACCATATATTTT. As protein: CSASRQKNTIYF.

This clonotype has only a few counts. The rearrangement joins TRBV10-3 to TRBJ2-1; 7 positions match TRBD2. Losses at the gene ends were 6 bases for V and 9 bases for J; bases not matched to a gene: 11. The CDR3 totals 14 residues. CDR1 and CDR2 (germline): ENHRY, SYGVKD. In DNA form, the CDR3 reads TGTGCCATCAGGCCCGGGACTACGTTTCGTGAGCAGTTCTTC. Its protein product is CAIRPGTTFREQFF.

This clonotype has just a few counts. The chain uses TRBV7-2 and TRBJ1-2, with TRBD1 matching 8 bases. The CDR3 extends over 14 amino acids. In germline, CDR1 is SGHTA, CDR2 FQGNSA. Trimming at V came to 6 bases and at J to 8 bases, leaving 11 bases not matched to a gene. The CDR3 is CASSSRTGLGGYTF. The CDR3 nucleotides read TGTGCCAGCAGTTCTAGGACAGGGTTAGGAGGCTACACCTTC.

This chain joins TRBV15 and TRBJ1-1, with no clear D. The CDR3 contains 12 residues. Germline assignment: CDR1 LNHNV and CDR2 YYDKDF (reference sequence). Trimming removed 3 bases at V and 6 bases at J, with 8 bases between. CDR3 in amino acids: CATSRDFAEAFF. DNA for the CDR3: TGTGCCACCAGCAGGGATTTCGCTGAAGCTTTCTTT.

The chain has TRBV5-1 and TRBJ1-2; possible D gene TRBD1, 6 bases. The CDR3 runs 17 residues. V gave up 0 bases and J gave up 8 bases, with 23 bases separating them. Germline V gene lookup returns CDR1 SGHRS and CDR2 YFSETQ. The CDR3 loop is CASSLAAGTPNLLGYTF. The CDR3, as DNA: TGCGCCAGCAGCTTGGCCGCCGGGACACCAAACCTCCTCGGCTACACCTTC.

In this sample, this clonotype turned up a few times. The rearrangement links TRBV5-1 to TRBJ2-5; the D gene is possibly TRBD1 (6 bases). The ends were cut back, 1 base at V and 2 bases at J, with 15 bases in the middle. The CDR3 has 16 amino acids. CDR1 is SGHRS and CDR2 is YFSETQ in the germline V gene. This chain's CDR3 is CASSLTSKTGQETQYF. CDR3 bases: TGCGCCAGCAGCTTGACCTCAAAGACAGGACAAGAGACCCAGTACTTC.